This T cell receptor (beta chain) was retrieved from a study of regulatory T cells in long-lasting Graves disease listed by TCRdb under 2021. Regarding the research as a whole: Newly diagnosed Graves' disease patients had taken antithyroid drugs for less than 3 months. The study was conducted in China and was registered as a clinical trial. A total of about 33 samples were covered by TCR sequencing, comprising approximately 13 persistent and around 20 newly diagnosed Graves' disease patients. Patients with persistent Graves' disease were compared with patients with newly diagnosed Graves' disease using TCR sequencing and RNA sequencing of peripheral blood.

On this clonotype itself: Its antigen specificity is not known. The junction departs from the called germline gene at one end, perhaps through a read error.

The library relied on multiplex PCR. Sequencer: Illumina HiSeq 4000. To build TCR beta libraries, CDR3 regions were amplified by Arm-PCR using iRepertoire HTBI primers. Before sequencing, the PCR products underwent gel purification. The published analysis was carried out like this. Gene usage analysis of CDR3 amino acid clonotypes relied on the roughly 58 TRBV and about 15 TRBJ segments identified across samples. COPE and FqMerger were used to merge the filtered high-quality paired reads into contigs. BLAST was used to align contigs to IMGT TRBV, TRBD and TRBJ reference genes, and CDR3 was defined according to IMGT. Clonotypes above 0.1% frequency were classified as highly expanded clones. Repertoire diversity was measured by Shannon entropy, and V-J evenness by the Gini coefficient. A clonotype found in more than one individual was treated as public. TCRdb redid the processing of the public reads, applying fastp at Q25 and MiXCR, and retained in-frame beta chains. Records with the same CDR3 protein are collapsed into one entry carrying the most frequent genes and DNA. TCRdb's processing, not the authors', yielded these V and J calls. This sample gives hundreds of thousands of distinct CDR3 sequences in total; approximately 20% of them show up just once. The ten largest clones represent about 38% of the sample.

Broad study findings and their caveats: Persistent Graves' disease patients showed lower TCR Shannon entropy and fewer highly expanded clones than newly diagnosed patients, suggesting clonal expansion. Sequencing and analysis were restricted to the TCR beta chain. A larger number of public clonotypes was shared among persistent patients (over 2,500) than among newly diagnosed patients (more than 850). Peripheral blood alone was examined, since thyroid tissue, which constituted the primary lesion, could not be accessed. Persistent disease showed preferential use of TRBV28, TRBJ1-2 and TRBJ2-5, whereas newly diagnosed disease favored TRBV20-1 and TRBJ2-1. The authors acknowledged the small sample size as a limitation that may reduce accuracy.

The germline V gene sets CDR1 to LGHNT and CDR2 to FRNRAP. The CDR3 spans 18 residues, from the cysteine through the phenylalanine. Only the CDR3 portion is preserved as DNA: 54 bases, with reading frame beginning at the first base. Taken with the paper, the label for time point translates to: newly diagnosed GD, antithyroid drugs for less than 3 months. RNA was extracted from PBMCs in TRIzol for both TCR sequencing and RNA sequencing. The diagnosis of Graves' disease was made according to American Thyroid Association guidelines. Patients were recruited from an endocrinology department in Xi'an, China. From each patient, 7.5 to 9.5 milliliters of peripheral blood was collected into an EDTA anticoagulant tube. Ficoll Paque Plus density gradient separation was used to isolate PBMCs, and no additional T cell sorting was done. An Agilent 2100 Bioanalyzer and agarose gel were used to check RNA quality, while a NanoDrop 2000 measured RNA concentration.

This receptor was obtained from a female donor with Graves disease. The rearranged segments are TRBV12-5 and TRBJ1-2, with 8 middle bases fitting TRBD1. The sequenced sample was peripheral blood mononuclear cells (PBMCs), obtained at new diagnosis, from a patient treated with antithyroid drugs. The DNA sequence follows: TGTGCTAGTGGTTCTATGACAGGGGAAAATATCCTTAACTATGGCTACATCTTC. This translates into CASGSMTGENILNYGYIF.